These 30 T cell receptor beta chains originate from one sample sequenced in a study of blood T cell repertoires in COVID-19. Libraries were prepared by immunoSEQ multiplex PCR; TCRdb keeps only in-frame clonotypes and omits some of them. The sample holds 150,000 to 200,000 clones; more than 75% are singletons and the top ten take around 1.2%. Material for sequencing was PBMCs or T cells enriched from blood (not recorded which). These receptor sequences come from a human donor with acute COVID-19. The donor label of this sample is uncertain.

In regard to this clone: The sample carries other DNA sequences with the same CDR3. This chain joins TRBV5-1 and TRBJ2-5, with D perhaps matching TRBD1 (6 bases). Trimming removed 1 base at V and 5 bases at J, with 6 bases between. This CDR3 has 12 amino acids. CDR1 SGHRS and CDR2 YFSETQ come from the germline V gene. CDR3 in amino acids: CASSLTGETQYF. CDR3 bases: TGCGCCAGCAGCTTGACAGGGGAGACCCAGTACTTC. Together with reference TRBV5-1 and TRBJ2-5, the CDR3 gives the full variable domain: KAGVTQTPRYLIKTRGQQVTLSCSPISGHRSVSWYQQTPGQGLQFLFEYFSETQRNKGNFPGRFSGRQFSNSRSEMNVSTLELGDSALYLCASSLTGETQYFGPGTRLLVL.

This chain connects TRBV6-2 or TRBV6-3 to TRBJ2-3; 9 positions match TRBD1. The V gene's germline CDR1 is MNHEY and CDR2 SVGEGT. The CDR3 totals 16 residues. The V gene end was trimmed by 0 bases and the J gene end by 4 bases; junction bases not matched to a gene: 5. CDR3 residues: CASSYSRTGESDTQYF. The CDR3 bases are TGTGCCAGCAGTTACTCCCGGACAGGGGAATCAGATACGCAGTATTTT.

The chain has TRBV29-1 and TRBJ2-7; D remains ambiguous. V was cut by 4 bases and J by 2 bases, with 18 bases left in between. The CDR3 runs to 15 residues. Germline V gene lookup returns CDR1 SQVTM and CDR2 ANQGSEA. This chain's CDR3 is CSVGIWKTGPYEQYF. CDR3 DNA sequence: TGCAGCGTTGGTATATGGAAAACGGGTCCCTACGAGCAGTACTTC.

The J gene is TRBJ1-6, the V gene TRBV2; TRBD1 agrees at 8 bases. CDR1 is SNHLY and CDR2 is FYNNEI in the germline V gene. Unmatched junction bases numbered 6, after V lost 6 bases and J lost 8 bases. This CDR3 region has 14 residues. The CDR3 DNA sequence: TGTGCCAGCAGGAGGGACAGGTGGGATTCACCCCTCCACTTT. Its translation: CASRRDRWDSPLHF.

The chain joins TRBV18 to TRBJ1-4; TRBD1 might be the D (5 bases). CDR3 length: 14 amino acids. Deletions cut 0 bases from V and 7 bases from J, with 9 bases between. Germline-derived CDR1 and CDR2 are KGHSH and LQKENI. CDR3 region: CASSPPSQGEKLFF. As DNA, the CDR3 is TGTGCCAGCTCACCACCATCGCAGGGTGAAAAACTGTTTTTT. Filled out from reference TRBV18 and TRBJ1-4, the complete variable domain reads NAGVMQNPRHLVRRRGQEARLRCSPMKGHSHVYWYRQLPEEGLKFMVYLQKENIIDESGMPKERFSAEFPKEGPSILRIQQVVRGDSAAYFCASSPPSQGEKLFFGSGTQLSVL.

V is TRBV5-1 and J is TRBJ1-1, with D tentatively TRBD1 (5 bases). The CDR3 runs 13 residues. Trimming shortened V by 4 bases and J by 4 bases, and 11 bases separated the two germline ends. Per the germline V gene, CDR1 is SGHRS and CDR2 is YFSETQ. CDR3 residues: CASSMQGVTEAFF. The DNA of the CDR3 is TGCGCCAGCAGCATGCAGGGTGTCACTGAAGCTTTCTTT.

The genes are TRBV5-1 and TRBJ2-3; 7 bases are shared with TRBD2. CDR1 and CDR2 from the germline V gene are SGHRS and YFSETQ. CDR3 length: 15 amino acids. The J segment lost 1 base and the V segment lost 2 bases, leaving 4 bases of the junction unmatched. The CDR3 reads CASSLSGGGTDTQYF. Here the CDR3 DNA reads TGCGCCAGCAGCTTAAGTGGGGGGGGCACAGATACGCAGTATTTT.

The chain uses TRBV24-1 and TRBJ2-7, with 9 bases fitting TRBD1. Germline CDR1 KGHDR, CDR2 SFDVKD. V gave up 4 bases and J gave up 5 bases; unmatched junction bases: 5. This CDR3 region has 14 residues. In DNA form, the CDR3 reads TGTGCCACCAGTGAACCGGACAGGGGCCACGAGCAGTACTTC. Protein product: CATSEPDRGHEQYF.

This clone showed up just once. V gene TRBV29-1 combines with J gene TRBJ1-1, with 7 bases matching TRBD1. The V gene's germline CDR1 is SQVTM and CDR2 ANQGSEA. With V trimmed by 4 bases and J by 3 bases, 5 bases remained unmatched. The CDR3 has 13 residues. Written as DNA, the CDR3 is TGCAGCGTTGCAATAGGGACAGACACTGAAGCTTTCTTT. It yields the protein CSVAIGTDTEAFF.

This sequence joins TRBV2 and TRBJ1-2; 8 positions match TRBD1. The J segment lost 3 bases and the V segment lost 8 bases, leaving 8 bases of the junction unmatched. This CDR3 is built from 14 residues. The germline V gene encodes CDR1 SNHLY and CDR2 FYNNEI. CDR3 amino acids: CASLRGPEHYGYTF. The CDR3 DNA is TGTGCCAGCCTCAGGGGGCCTGAACACTATGGCTACACCTTC.

The rearrangement joins TRBV3-1 (or the pseudogene TRBV3-2) to TRBJ1-1; no clear D gene. V lost 2 bases to trimming and J lost 2 bases, with 12 bases between them. Germline CDR1 is LGHDT and CDR2 is YNNKEL (reference sequence). This CDR3 has 15 residues. The CDR3, as DNA: TGTGCCAGCAGCCAATGGGCAGGCTCTAACACTGAAGCTTTCTTT. As protein: CASSQWAGSNTEAFF.

The V gene is TRBV24-1, the J gene TRBJ1-4; 9 nucleotides agree with TRBD1. CDR1 is KGHDR, CDR2 SFDVKD, per germline. The CDR3 totals 15 residues. V gave up 4 bases and J gave up 6 bases; unmatched junction bases: 5. The CDR3 region has the DNA TGTGCCACCAGTGAGTCCGGGACAGGGTATGAAAAACTGTTTTTT. This translates into CATSESGTGYEKLFF.

The chain has TRBV3-1 (or the pseudogene TRBV3-2) and TRBJ1-3, with D possibly TRBD1 on 6 matching bases. Germline V gene lookup returns CDR1 LGHDT and CDR2 YNNKEL (reference sequence). CDR3 size: 15 residues. Trimming left V 1 base short and J 4 bases short, with 11 bases between. The DNA of the CDR3 is TGTGCCAGCAGCCAAGTCCAGGGGTCCGGAAACACCATATATTTT. It is translated as CASSQVQGSGNTIYF.

The J gene is TRBJ2-2, the V gene TRBV11-3; a weak D match, TRBD1 (8 bases). Germline CDR1 SGHNT, CDR2 YENEEA. CDR3 size: 17 residues. The germline V and J ends were trimmed by 5 bases and 3 bases, with 19 bases remaining between them. The CDR3 region has the DNA TGTGCCAGCAGCGGGGGGGGACAGGCCGTGGACACCGGGGAGCTGTTTTTT. It codes for CASSGGGQAVDTGELFF. The variable domain in full, completed from reference TRBV11-3 and TRBJ2-2, reads EAGVVQSPRYKIIEKKQPVAFWCNPISGHNTLYWYLQNLGQGPELLIRYENEEAVDDSQLPKDRFSAERLKGVDSTLKIQPAELGDSAVYLCASSGGGQAVDTGELFFGEGSRLTVL.

The chain employs TRBV7-2 and TRBJ2-5; D remains ambiguous. This CDR3 is 12 amino acids long. Per germline, CDR1 SGHTA and CDR2 FQGNSA. V gave up 2 bases and J gave up 3 bases, with 4 bases separating them. The CDR3 region has the DNA TGTGCCAGCAGCTTAACGGAAGAGACCCAGTACTTC. It yields the protein CASSLTEETQYF.

For the CDR3, the DNA is TGTGCCAGCAGCCCTGCGCCCTCCTACGAGCAGTACTTC. Its protein is CASSPAPSYEQYF. The chain combines TRBV14 with TRBJ2-7; D ambiguous. V was shortened by 4 bases and J by 0 bases, with 7 bases between the two germline ends. In germline, CDR1 is SGHDN, CDR2 FVKESK. CDR3 length: 13 amino acids.

This chain connects TRBV27 to TRBJ1-2, with a weak D call TRBD1 (6 bases). Trimming took 0 bases from V and 4 from J, leaving 18 bases between them. Germline lookup yields CDR1 MNHEY and CDR2 SMNVEV (reference sequence). The CDR3 is 17 residues long. The DNA for the CDR3 is TGTGCCAGCAGTTTATCGTATTGGACAGCTCCTTCCTATGGCTACACCTTC. Protein sequence: CASSLSYWTAPSYGYTF.

The V call is TRBV4-1, the J call TRBJ1-1, with D unclear. Per the germline V gene, CDR1 is MGHRA and CDR2 is YSYEKL. The CDR3 spans 16 residues. Trimming pared 4 bases from V and 2 bases from J, leaving 17 bases between. This chain's CDR3 is CASSPPGRMSNTEAFF. CDR3 nucleotides: TGCGCCAGCAGCCCCCCCGGGAGGATGAGTAACACTGAAGCTTTCTTT.

V is TRBV19 and J is TRBJ2-6; D perhaps matches TRBD2 (6 bases). Germline assignment: CDR1 LNHDA and CDR2 SQIVND (reference sequence). The CDR3 length is 15 residues. Trimming took 3 bases from V and 3 from J, leaving 9 bases between them. The CDR3 reads CASSIGGFGANVLTF. CDR3 coding DNA: TGTGCCAGTAGTATCGGGGGATTTGGGGCCAACGTCCTGACTTTC.

V is TRBV7-9 and J is TRBJ2-2, with no clear D. Trimming left V 5 bases short and J 3 bases short, with 10 bases between. Germline V gene lookup returns CDR1 SEHNR and CDR2 FQNEAQ (reference sequence). This CDR3 is built from 14 residues. CDR3 protein: CASSPADYTGELFF. The CDR3 nucleotides read TGTGCCAGCAGCCCCGCGGATTACACCGGGGAGCTGTTTTTT.

The V gene is TRBV29-1, the J gene TRBJ1-2; D is unresolved. Trimming took off 4 bases at V and 5 bases at J, with 8 bases between the two ends. CDR3 length equals 11 residues. Germline assignment: CDR1 SQVTM and CDR2 ANQGSEA. CDR3 coding DNA: TGCAGCGTTGTTGCCGGTTATGGCTACACCTTC. It yields the protein CSVVAGYGYTF.

This CDR3 is CASSFRGGRVYEQYF. The CDR3 DNA is TGTGCCAGCAGCTTCCGGGGAGGGAGGGTTTACGAGCAGTACTTC. The chain couples TRBV7-2 to TRBJ2-7; 7 bases line up with TRBD2. After removal of 3 bases from V and 4 bases from J, the junction contained 9 bases not matched to a gene. From germline, CDR1 is SGHTA and CDR2 FQGNSA. There are 15 residues in the CDR3.

V usage is TRBV18 and J usage is TRBJ1-5; a weak D match, TRBD1 (5 bases). The CDR3 extends over 14 amino acids. The germline V gene encodes CDR1 KGHSH and CDR2 LQKENI. Between the trimmed V and J ends, which lost 2 bases and 8 bases, there was a span of 13 bases. This CDR3 is CASSPAGEREPQHF. In DNA, the CDR3 is TGTGCCAGCTCACCAGCGGGGGAGCGGGAGCCCCAGCATTTT.

V gene TRBV6-6 combines with J gene TRBJ2-1, with 12 positions matching TRBD2. The germline V gene has CDR1 MNHNY and CDR2 SVGAGI (reference sequence). The CDR3 length is 18 residues. With V trimmed by 5 bases and J by 0 bases, 8 bases remained unmatched. The CDR3 DNA reads TGTGCCAGCAGTCCTGGACTAGCGGGGTCGAGCTCCTACAATGAGCAGTTCTTC. Protein: CASSPGLAGSSSYNEQFF.

This chain uses TRBV20-1 with TRBJ2-3, with 9 bases that match TRBD2. Trimming cost V 3 bases and J 4 bases; bases outside gene matches: 8. Germline V gene sequence: CDR1 DFQATT, CDR2 SNEGSKA (reference sequence). The CDR3 has 15 residues. The CDR3 is CSASAWRGGPDTQYF. The DNA of the CDR3 is TGCAGTGCTAGTGCTTGGCGGGGGGGACCAGATACGCAGTATTTT.

This clone was seen a few times. J is TRBJ2-7 and V is TRBV21-1; the table calls TRBD1, which could not be checked here. TRBV21-1 is classified as a pseudogene. This CDR3 contains 14 residues. In DNA form, the CDR3 reads TGTGCCAGCAGCAAAGATCTGGGGCAGTACGAGCAGTACTTC. The encoded protein is CASSKDLGQYEQYF.

This clone was seen only once. In DNA, the CDR3 is TGTGCCAGTAGTCCCGGCGGGCGGTGGACAGGGGGCCGCAATCAGCCCCAGCATTTT. Its protein product is CASSPGGRWTGGRNQPQHF. The chain links TRBV19 to TRBJ1-5, with TRBD1 identical over 11 bases. The J segment lost 2 bases and the V segment lost 5 bases, leaving 14 bases of the junction unmatched. Germline-derived CDR1 and CDR2 are LNHDA and SQIVND (reference sequence). The CDR3 runs to 19 residues.

V and J are TRBV7-6 and TRBJ1-6, with D unclear. With 1 base removed from V and 7 bases from J, the gap between germline ends came to 20 bases. The CDR3 contains 18 residues. Germline assignment: CDR1 SGHVS and CDR2 FNYEAQ. This CDR3 reads CASSLEGRGSWMNSPLHF. The CDR3 bases are TGTGCCAGCAGCTTAGAAGGGCGGGGATCATGGATGAATTCACCCCTCCACTTT.

The chain combines TRBV3-1 (or the pseudogene TRBV3-2) with TRBJ2-2; 8 bases line up with TRBD1. This CDR3 is built from 16 residues. Germline CDR1 and CDR2: LGHDT and YNNKEL (reference sequence). The ends lost 7 bases at V and 0 bases at J; junction bases unmatched: 7. CDR3 amino acids: CASNRQGTANTGELFF. The CDR3 DNA sequence: TGTGCCAGCAACAGACAGGGGACCGCGAACACCGGGGAGCTGTTTTTT.

This clone was seen only once. This sequence joins TRBV5-8 and TRBJ2-7; 7 bases map to TRBD2. J gave up 2 bases and V 4 bases, and 12 bases lay outside the gene matches. The CDR3 is 16 amino acids. Germline values: CDR1 SGHTS, CDR2 YDEGEE. CDR3 sequence (DNA): TGTGCCAGCAGCCCCCCCTGGGGACTAATGACCTACGAGCAGTACTTC. Encoded protein: CASSPPWGLMTYEQYF.